One sample yielded the 30 T cell receptor beta chains listed below, sequenced in a study of blood T cells in healthy people across ages. Combining a sample-barcoded 5' primer with a J-beta primer mix, a second PCR ran for roughly 7 to 11 cycles. TCRdb used MiXCR to reprocess the 5' RACE reads, holding one entry per CDR3 protein. This table holds fewer than 1.5 million distinct CDR3 sequences, around two fifths found once. Material: blood. These receptor sequences come from a woman between 18 and 29 years old in good health.

The genes are TRBV2 and TRBJ1-1, with D possibly being TRBD1 (5 bases). Germline assignment: CDR1 SNHLY and CDR2 FYNNEI. V dropped 11 bases and J dropped 7 bases, with 20 bases sitting between them. The CDR3 loop spans 13 amino acids. CDR3 in DNA: TGTGCCGGACACCAGGCAGGGCGGGATGAAGCTTTCTTT. Residues: CAGHQAGRDEAFF.

This chain links TRBV5-1 with TRBJ2-2, with 9 bases fitting TRBD2. Germline CDR1 reads SGHRS; CDR2 reads YFSETQ. The junction had 11 bases not matched to a gene; V was cut back by 1 base and J by 4 bases. The CDR3 is made up of 18 amino acids. CDR3 sequence (DNA): TGCGCCAGCAGCTTGTCTTATGGCGGGGGGGCCGGCACCGGGGAGCTGTTTTTT. It encodes CASSLSYGGGAGTGELFF.

This chain uses TRBV20-1 with TRBJ2-3; 14 nucleotides align to TRBD2. J was trimmed by 4 bases and V by 2 bases; bases with no gene match: 5. The CDR3 consists of 16 residues. The germline V gene encodes CDR1 DFQATT and CDR2 SNEGSKA (reference sequence). The CDR3 region is CSARLGTSGSADTQYF. The CDR3 DNA reads TGCAGTGCTAGACTCGGGACTAGCGGGAGCGCAGATACGCAGTATTTT.

The chain recombines TRBV6-5 with TRBJ1-1, with a tentative D call TRBD1 (6 bases). V lost 2 bases to trimming and J lost 0 bases, with 22 bases between them. The CDR3 runs 19 residues. Germline values: CDR1 MNHEY, CDR2 SVGAGI. The CDR3 spells CASSYPILLRGALNTEAFF. Here the CDR3 DNA reads TGTGCCAGCAGTTACCCGATCCTGTTGAGGGGGGCGTTGAACACTGAAGCTTTCTTT.

In its sample, this clonotype was seen a few times. DNA for the CDR3: TGTGCCAGCAGGGCAATTAGCGGGGCCACAGATACGCAGTATTTT. This encodes CASRAISGATDTQYF. The rearrangement uses TRBV6-4 and TRBJ2-3; TRBD2 aligns across 8 bases. The length of the CDR3 is 15 residues. Germline V lookup: CDR1 MRHNA, CDR2 SNTAGT. V gave up 6 bases and J gave up 2 bases; unmatched junction bases: 7.

There are many counts of this clonotype. CDR3 bases: TGCGCCAGCAGCCCCCGGGGGGAGTTCGTGTTCTTC. Translating gives CASSPRGEFVFF. The chain carries TRBV4-1 and TRBJ2-1; 7 bases line up with TRBD2. Germline V lookup: CDR1 MGHRA, CDR2 YSYEKL. This CDR3 contains 12 residues. V was pared by 4 bases and J by 15 bases, with 9 bases of the junction left unmatched.

This clonotype has just a few counts. The rearrangement uses TRBV25-1 and TRBJ1-5; maybe TRBD1 (5 bases). Germline CDR1 MGHDK, CDR2 SYGVNS. The length of the CDR3 is 14 residues. The V end was cut by 3 bases, the J end by 6 bases, with 12 bases between. CDR3 DNA sequence: TGTGCCAGCAGTGACGGGGGGGTAGGTCAGCCCCAGCATTTT. This gives the protein CASSDGGVGQPQHF.

With regard to this clonotype: Compared with germline, one end of the junction differs, possibly owing to a read error. The chain combines TRBV20-1 with TRBJ2-3; 9 bases map to TRBD2. Germline assignment: CDR1 DFQATT and CDR2 SNEGSKA (reference sequence). This CDR3 has 16 residues. CDR3 in amino acids: CSAPSGGPTFTETQYF. DNA for the CDR3: TGCAGTGCTCCGAGCGGGGGGCCGACGTTCACAGAGACGCAGTATTTT.

Ten or more counts support this clonotype. The rearrangement joins TRBV28 to TRBJ2-7; 7 positions agree with TRBD1. V was clipped by 3 bases and J by 3 bases; unmatched bases: 2. The CDR3 length is 13 residues. Germline-derived CDR1 and CDR2 are MDHEN and SYDVKM. The CDR3 DNA sequence: TGTGCCAGCAGTTTCCGACAGGGCTACGAGCAGTACTTC. It yields the protein CASSFRQGYEQYF.

The genes are TRBV24-1 and TRBJ2-1, with a weak D call TRBD1 (5 bases). Per the germline V gene, CDR1 is KGHDR and CDR2 is SFDVKD. This CDR3 spans 14 amino acids. The V and J ends lost 4 bases and 6 bases respectively, with 12 bases between them. This CDR3 reads CATSEGRFGNEQFF. CDR3 coding DNA: TGTGCCACCAGTGAGGGGCGTTTTGGCAATGAGCAGTTCTTC.

This clonotype was detected only a few times. The J gene is TRBJ1-6, the V gene TRBV27, with no clear D. V was shortened by 2 bases and J by 3 bases, with 14 bases between the two germline ends. The germline CDR1 and CDR2 sequences are MNHEY and SMNVEV (reference sequence). The CDR3 has 17 amino acids. The CDR3 loop is CASSLKTRVGYNSPLHF. The CDR3 region has the DNA TGTGCCAGCAGTTTAAAGACCAGAGTAGGCTATAATTCACCCCTCCACTTT.

This sequence joins TRBV10-3 and TRBJ2-7, with D possibly TRBD1 on 5 matching bases. V was cut by 7 bases and J by 2 bases, with 9 bases left in between. The CDR3 totals 12 residues. Germline V lookup: CDR1 ENHRY, CDR2 SYGVKD. The CDR3 region is CAITDSPYEQYF. For the CDR3, the DNA is TGTGCCATCACTGACAGCCCCTACGAGCAGTACTTC.

V is TRBV4-1 and J is TRBJ2-3; 8 bases are shared with TRBD2. This CDR3 comprises 17 residues. Germline V gene sequence: CDR1 MGHRA, CDR2 YSYEKL. V lost 0 bases to trimming and J lost 1 base; unmatched junction nucleotides: 6. Written as DNA, the CDR3 is TGCGCCAGCAGCCAAGAAGGGTTAGCGGGACGCACAGATACGCAGTATTTT. It translates to CASSQEGLAGRTDTQYF.

With respect to this clonotype: Since a much larger clone is just one base distant, this may be a read error. This chain uses TRBV12-3 or TRBV12-4 with TRBJ2-5; either TRBD1 or TRBD2 may supply D (5 bases each). Trimming cost V 5 bases and J 3 bases, with 10 bases left between them. CDR3 length: 13 residues. CDR3 loop: CASSVGEKETQYF. In DNA, the CDR3 is TGTGCCAGCAGTGTAGGGGAGAAAGAGACCCAGTACTTC.

This chain uses TRBV4-2 with TRBJ2-1, with a weak D call TRBD1 (8 bases). Germline V gene sequence: CDR1 LGHNA, CDR2 YNFKEQ. CDR3 length equals 15 residues. V lost 4 bases to trimming and J lost 6 bases, with 16 bases between them. The CDR3 sequence is CASSPGQGLSNEQFF. The DNA for the CDR3 is TGTGCCAGCAGCCCTGGACAGGGACTAAGCAATGAGCAGTTCTTC.

The chain employs TRBV4-2 and TRBJ2-7; a possible D gene is TRBD2 (6 bases). The CDR3 runs to 17 residues. V lost 0 bases to trimming and J lost 4 bases, with 19 bases between them. Germline lookup yields CDR1 LGHNA and CDR2 YNFKEQ. Here the CDR3 DNA reads TGTGCCAGCAGCCAAGACCGTTATAGCGGAGTTTTTTACGAGCAGTACTTC. Amino acid sequence: CASSQDRYSGVFYEQYF.

This clonotype was seen a few times. This chain links TRBV28 with TRBJ1-4, with D tentatively TRBD1 (5 bases). With 3 bases removed from V and 12 bases from J, the gap between germline ends came to 14 bases. Germline V CDR1 and CDR2: MDHEN, SYDVKM. The CDR3 is 13 residues long. The CDR3 here is CASSLRAGRELFF. The CDR3 DNA sequence: TGTGCCAGCAGTTTGCGGGCGGGGCGGGAACTGTTTTTT.

The rearrangement joins TRBV7-2 to TRBJ1-2; no definite D call. V shed 5 bases and J shed 7 bases, with 23 bases lying between them. Germline assignment: CDR1 SGHTA and CDR2 FQGNSA. This CDR3 is built from 16 residues. The CDR3 here is CASSQPTTASLRGYTF. CDR3 sequence (DNA): TGTGCCAGCAGCCAACCTACAACGGCCTCCCTCCGTGGCTACACCTTC.

The CDR3 coding sequence is TGTGCCAGCAGCTCCCGTCCCGGGAGCTCCTACGAGCAGTACTTC. It specifies CASSSRPGSSYEQYF. This chain uses TRBV7-2 with TRBJ2-7, with D perhaps matching TRBD2 (6 bases). Trimming shortened V by 4 bases and J by 0 bases, and 13 bases separated the two germline ends. This CDR3 contains 15 residues. Looked up from germline, CDR1 is SGHTA and CDR2 is FQGNSA.

This chain joins TRBV28 and TRBJ2-2; D might be TRBD1 or TRBD2, each matching 6 bases. The germline V and J ends were trimmed by 6 bases and 4 bases, with 9 bases remaining between them. The CDR3 has 13 residues. CDR1 and CDR2 (germline): MDHEN, SYDVKM. CDR3 sequence reads: CASRGGGTGELFF. CDR3 nucleotides: TGTGCCAGCAGGGGGGGCGGCACCGGGGAGCTGTTTTTT.

The genes are TRBV2 and TRBJ2-1, with TRBD2 as a possible D gene (6 bases). Germline-derived CDR1 and CDR2 are SNHLY and FYNNEI. V lost 0 bases and J 0 bases, leaving 12 bases between the germline ends. The CDR3 is 17 amino acids. The CDR3 loop reads CASSEAGAGNSYNEQFF. The DNA of the CDR3 is TGTGCCAGCAGTGAAGCCGGGGCGGGGAACTCCTACAATGAGCAGTTCTTC.

J is TRBJ2-3 and V is TRBV7-6, with 9 bases that match TRBD2. The CDR3 runs 15 residues. V was pared by 4 bases and J by 6 bases, with 8 bases of the junction left unmatched. CDR1 and CDR2 from the germline V gene are SGHVS and FNYEAQ. CDR3 nucleotides: TGTGCCAGCAGCTCACGAGCGGGGGGTAGGGATACGCAGTATTTT. Translation: CASSSRAGGRDTQYF.

This chain links TRBV6-1 with TRBJ2-7, with 11 nucleotides matching TRBD2. The CDR3 is made up of 15 amino acids. CDR1 and CDR2 (germline): MNHNS, SASEGT. Trimming cost V 3 bases and J 2 bases; bases outside gene matches: 3. In nucleotides, the CDR3 is TGTGCCAGCAGTGAGGGACTAGCGGTACCCTACGAGCAGTACTTC. It is translated as CASSEGLAVPYEQYF.

This clonotype came up a few times. V usage is TRBV27 and J usage is TRBJ2-5, with 11 positions matching TRBD2. The length of the CDR3 is 14 residues. The germline V gene encodes CDR1 MNHEY and CDR2 SMNVEV (reference sequence). Germline trimming cut 9 bases from V and 4 bases from J; bases unmatched to any gene: 7. The CDR3 loop reads CARPLAGASETQYF. CDR3 DNA sequence: TGTGCCAGGCCACTAGCGGGAGCCTCAGAGACCCAGTACTTC.

The chain employs TRBV29-1 and TRBJ1-2; TRBD1 aligns across 7 bases. CDR3 size: 12 residues. V shed 6 bases, J shed 8 bases, and the junction held 9 bases outside the gene matches. Germline V gene data show CDR1 as SQVTM and CDR2 as ANQGSEA. The CDR3 spells CSVYNTGDGYTF. The CDR3 DNA is TGCAGCGTCTACAATACAGGGGACGGCTACACCTTC.

In DNA, the CDR3 is TGCAGTGCTACTGCTAGCGGGTTCGGGGAGCAGTTCTTC. Translating gives CSATASGFGEQFF. V is TRBV20-1 and J is TRBJ2-1; TRBD2 agrees at 8 bases. Germline CDR1 and CDR2: DFQATT and SNEGSKA (reference sequence). The length of the CDR3 is 13 residues. V was clipped by 4 bases and J by 10 bases; unmatched bases: 9.

This sequence joins TRBV25-1 and TRBJ1-2, with D perhaps matching TRBD1 (5 bases). The germline V and J ends were trimmed by 5 bases and 6 bases, with 16 bases remaining between them. CDR1 and CDR2 (germline): MGHDK, SYGVNS. This CDR3 has 14 residues. This CDR3 is CASSKPGRKDGYTF. The CDR3 nucleotides read TGTGCCAGCAGTAAGCCAGGGCGTAAGGATGGCTACACCTTC.

The chain joins TRBV9 to TRBJ2-5; D remains unclear. The DNA end is more similar to TRBJ2-7, so the J call may be wrong. Germline lookup yields CDR1 SGDLS and CDR2 YYNGEE. The CDR3 runs 15 residues. The CDR3 DNA follows: TGTGCCAGCAGCGTAGGTGGCTACTCTGGCGACGAGCAGTACTTC. Its translation is CASSVGGYSGDEQYF.

This clonotype was observed a handful of times. The chain uses TRBV20-1 and TRBJ2-1; D is tentatively TRBD1 or TRBD2 (5 bases each). CDR3 length: 14 amino acids. The V end lost 7 bases, the J end lost 7 bases, and 20 bases lay between the germline ends. Germline CDR1 is DFQATT and CDR2 is SNEGSKA (reference sequence). The CDR3 loop reads CSVKLTGTGNEQFF. CDR3 in DNA: TGCAGTGTCAAACTTACCGGGACCGGGAATGAGCAGTTCTTC.

This clonotype was counted only a few times. The V gene is TRBV6-1, the J gene TRBJ2-3, with 10 bases lining up with TRBD2. Germline CDR1 and CDR2: MNHNS and SASEGT. This CDR3 contains 15 residues. V dropped 3 bases and J dropped 7; count of bases not matched to a gene: 7. The CDR3 bases are TGTGCCAGCAGTGACATAAGCGGGGGGGTGCATACGCAGTATTTT. Translated, it gives CASSDISGGVHTQYF.